What follows describes a single T cell receptor (beta chain). Its antigen is still unknown. No qualities accompany the bases; no much larger clone lies one base away. These data belong to a study of blood T cell repertoires in COVID-19 (dated by TCRdb to 2020 to 2021). About the study as a whole: Collaborator samples came from the United States, Italy and Spain and covered acute and convalescent phases of COVID-19. The material from the prospective study consisted of cDNA or gDNA derived from T cells, B-cell-depleted T cells, or PBMCs. The dataset comprised deeply sampled blood TCRbeta repertoires from subjects exposed to, actively infected with, or recovered from COVID-19. The repertoires were made available in a free public database intended to serve as a resource for research on the immune response to SARS-CoV-2. The samples were drawn from two sources: the first 160 participants of the ongoing ImmuneRACE study, and 1,200 or so subjects contributed by 6 global collaborators. A de-identified subject ID, COVID-19 status, age in years and sex were almost always included in the sample metadata. Where available, HLA class I and class II types were obtained from metadata supplied by the sample provider rather than from assay-based typing. Overall results and qualifications from the work: The amount of clinical and demographic metadata varied by source and participant and was provided uncurated.

TCRbeta CDR3 regions were amplified from genomic DNA by means of the immunoSEQ Assay, a bias-controlled multiplex PCR. Per the source publication's procedure: Within the assay, amplification of reference gene primers was used to estimate how many nucleated cells each sample contained. To quantify the absolute abundance of each unique TCRbeta CDR3 rearrangement, sequence reads were collapsed and filtered. For each sample, productive Simpson clonality was calculated as the square root of Simpson's diversity index across productive rearrangements. The clones in this table, taken by TCRdb from immuneACCESS, are in-frame only. Not every clone is retained; where verified, under half of the shortfall comes from an unresolved V gene, and the cause of the rest is unknown. Clonal size and the V and J genes are those of that table, whereas D and trimming came from the DNA. The sample records 200,000 to 250,000 clones, around 83% of which are singletons. The top ten clonotypes cover more than 0.75% of the sample.

From a lookup of the germline V gene, CDR1 and CDR2 are KGHSH and LQKENI. The CDR3 spans 13 residues, from the cysteine through the phenylalanine. The CDR3 DNA has 39 bases and is translated from base 1. Clipping removes 4 bases from V and 7 bases from J, with 5 as the unmatched junction base count. Each collaborating institution followed its own protocols to collect whole blood in K2EDTA tubes. For TCRbeta analysis, collaborators shipped samples in one of three forms: frozen whole blood, isolated PBMCs, or DNA extracted from either of those sample types. The chain links TRBV18 with TRBJ1-2; TRBD1 fits 8 bases in the junction. The clonotype was recovered from a man aged 35-49 years with acute or convalescent COVID-19. Specimen: peripheral blood. Here is the DNA: TGTGCCAGCTCACTCGGACAGGGTAGTGGCTACACCTTC. This is translated as CASSLGQGSGYTF. This CDR3, with the reference TRBV18 and TRBJ1-2 proteins standing in past its ends, gives the full variable domain NAGVMQNPRHLVRRRGQEARLRCSPMKGHSHVYWYRQLPEEGLKFMVYLQKENIIDESGMPKERFSAEFPKEGPSILRIQQVVRGDSAAYFCASSLGQGSGYTFGSGTRLTVV.